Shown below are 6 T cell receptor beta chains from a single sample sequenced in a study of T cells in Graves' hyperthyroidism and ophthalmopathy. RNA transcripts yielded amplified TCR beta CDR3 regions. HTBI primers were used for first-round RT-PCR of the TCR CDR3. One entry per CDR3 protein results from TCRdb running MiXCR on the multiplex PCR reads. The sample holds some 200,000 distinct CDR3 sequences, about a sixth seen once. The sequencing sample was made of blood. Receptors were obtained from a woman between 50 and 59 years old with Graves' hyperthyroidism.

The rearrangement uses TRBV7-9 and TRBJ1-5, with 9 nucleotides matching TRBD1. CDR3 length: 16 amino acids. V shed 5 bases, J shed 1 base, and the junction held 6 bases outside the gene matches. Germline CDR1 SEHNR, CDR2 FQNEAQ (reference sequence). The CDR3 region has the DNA TGTGCCAGCAGCCATAAGGACAGGGGCAGCAATCAGCCCCAGCATTTT. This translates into CASSHKDRGSNQPQHF.

This CDR3 is CASSVGQGETEAFF. CDR3 in DNA: TGCGCCAGCAGCGTAGGACAGGGAGAGACTGAAGCTTTCTTT. The V gene is TRBV5-1, the J gene TRBJ1-1; TRBD1 matches at 8 bases. CDR1 is SGHRS, CDR2 YFSETQ, per germline. V lost 4 bases to trimming and J lost 5 bases; unmatched junction nucleotides: 7. The length of the CDR3 is 14 residues.

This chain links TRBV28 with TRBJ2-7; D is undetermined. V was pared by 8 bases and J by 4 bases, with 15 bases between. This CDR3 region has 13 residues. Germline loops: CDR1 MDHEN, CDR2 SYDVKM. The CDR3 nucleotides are TGTGCCAGCCGCGACACCTCAACGTACGAGCAGTACTTC. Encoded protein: CASRDTSTYEQYF.

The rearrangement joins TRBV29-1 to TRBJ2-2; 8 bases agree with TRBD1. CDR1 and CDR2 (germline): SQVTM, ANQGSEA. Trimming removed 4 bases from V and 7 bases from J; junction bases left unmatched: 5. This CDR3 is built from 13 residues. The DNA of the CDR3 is TGCAGCGTTGCCCAGGGGGCTTTCGGGGAGCTGTTTTTT. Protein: CSVAQGAFGELFF.

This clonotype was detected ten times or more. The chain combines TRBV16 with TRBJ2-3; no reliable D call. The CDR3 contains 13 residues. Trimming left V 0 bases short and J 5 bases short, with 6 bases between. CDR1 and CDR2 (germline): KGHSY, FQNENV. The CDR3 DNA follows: TGTGCCAGCAGCCAATCATCCATAGATACGCAGTATTTT. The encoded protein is CASSQSSIDTQYF.

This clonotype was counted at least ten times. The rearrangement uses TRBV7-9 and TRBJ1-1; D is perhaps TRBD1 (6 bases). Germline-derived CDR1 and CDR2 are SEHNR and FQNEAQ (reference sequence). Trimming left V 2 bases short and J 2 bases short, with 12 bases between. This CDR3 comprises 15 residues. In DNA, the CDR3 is TGTGCCAGCAGCTTAAGGCAGGGGTTAAACACTGAAGCTTTCTTT. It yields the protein CASSLRQGLNTEAFF. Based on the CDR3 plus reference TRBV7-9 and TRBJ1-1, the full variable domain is DTGVSQNPRHKITKRGQNVTFRCDPISEHNRLYWYRQTLGQGPEFLTYFQNEAQLEKSRLLSDRFSAERPKGSFSTLEIQRTEQGDSAMYLCASSLRQGLNTEAFFGQGTRLTVV.